This TCR beta chain was identified during a study of T cells in Graves' hyperthyroidism and ophthalmopathy. Overall study findings and caveats: Blood held most thyroid clonotypes expanded above 0.001 frequency.

The table lists this clonotype with many counts. Antigen unknown. Diagnoses rested on clinical symptoms, serum thyroxine and TRAb, thyroid ultrasound and orbital computed tomography. PBMCs were obtained from 10 ml fresh peripheral blood. The TCR beta CDR3 regions underwent amplification using RNA transcripts as the source. The primer set for the first-round RT-PCR of the TCR CDR3 was HTBI. Each CDR3 protein is one row after TCRdb ran MiXCR on the multiplex PCR reads. Of fewer than 900,000 distinct CDR3 sequences in the sample, about a sixth were seen once. The sample consisted of blood. This receptor was obtained from a man between 18 and 29 years old with Graves' hyperthyroidism.

CDR3 sequence (DNA): TGTGCCAGCAGTGAAGGGACAGCAATCGGTGAGCAGTTCTTC. Translation gives CASSEGTAIGEQFF. The J gene is TRBJ2-1, the V gene TRBV2; the D gene is possibly TRBD1 (6 bases). The ends were cut back, 1 base at V and 9 bases at J, with 13 bases in the middle. The germline V gene encodes CDR1 SNHLY and CDR2 FYNNEI. This CDR3 region has 14 residues. Together with reference TRBV2 and TRBJ2-1, the CDR3 gives the full variable domain: EPEVTQTPSHQVTQMGQEVILRCVPISNHLYFYWYRQILGQKVEFLVSFYNNEISEKSEIFDDQFSVERPDGSNFTLKIRSTKLEDSAMYFCASSEGTAIGEQFFGPGTRLTVL.